This T cell receptor beta chain comes out of a study of blood T cell repertoires in COVID-19. Study at large: PBMCs, B-cell-depleted T cells, or T cells provided the cDNA or gDNA that made up the material.

The method was immunoSEQ multiplex PCR; TCRdb's version includes in-frame clones alone and lacks a portion of them. The sample shows around 150,000 clones, approximately 80% of them seen only once. The V end was cut by 3 bases, the J end by 0 bases, with 5 bases between. The CDR3 sequence is 13 residues long. CDR1 and CDR2 from the germline V gene are SNHLY and FYNNEI. The chain carries TRBV2 and TRBJ1-2; D is ambiguous. The clonotype was recovered from a woman between 40 and 50 years old with COVID-19, enrolled during active disease. The sequenced material came from peripheral blood. The CDR3 DNA sequence: TGTGCCAGCAGTGATGTAGCTAACTATGGCTACACCTTC. It is translated as CASSDVANYGYTF.